The 21 T cell receptor beta chains given below trace back to one sample, sequenced in a study of T cell changes during pregnancy in multiple sclerosis. Sequenced by immunoSEQ multiplex PCR; TCRdb stores in-frame clones only, minus some. The sample lists some 29,000 clones, about nine tenths occurring once. The sequences come from CD8+ T cells from peripheral blood mononuclear cells, collected after pregnancy. The receptors come from a female donor with multiple sclerosis, enrolled in a pregnancy study.

The rearrangement uses TRBV5-6 and TRBJ2-7; no clear D. Trimming cost V 1 base and J 3 bases, with 11 bases left between them. This CDR3 has 14 amino acids. CDR1 and CDR2 from the germline V gene are SGHDT and YYEEEE. DNA of the CDR3: TGTGCCAGCAGCTTGAGTTCCGCGAACTACGAGCAGTACTTC. Protein sequence: CASSLSSANYEQYF.

The chain joins TRBV15 to TRBJ1-2; 9 bases are shared with TRBD1. The CDR3 loop spans 17 amino acids. V lost 0 bases to trimming and J lost 3 bases; unmatched junction nucleotides: 8. Germline lookup yields CDR1 LNHNV and CDR2 YYDKDF (reference sequence). The CDR3 region is CATSRESTGGDDYGYTF. CDR3 nucleotide sequence: TGTGCCACCAGCAGAGAATCCACAGGGGGCGATGACTATGGCTACACCTTC.

The table lists this clone with a count of one. The chain couples TRBV15 to TRBJ1-2; 10 bases align to TRBD1. Trimming removed 9 bases from V and 7 bases from J; junction bases left unmatched: 17. Per germline, CDR1 LNHNV and CDR2 YYDKDF (reference sequence). The CDR3 loop spans 16 amino acids. The CDR3 DNA reads TGTGCCACTAGCGCCGTCCGGGACAGGGGAATCTCTGGCTACACCTTC. Protein product: CATSAVRDRGISGYTF.

This rearrangement joins TRBV7-8 to TRBJ1-5; D is perhaps TRBD1 (5 bases). CDR1 and CDR2 (germline): SGHVS, FQNEAQ. The CDR3 has 16 residues. The ends were cut back, 1 base at V and 3 bases at J, with 13 bases in the middle. CDR3 sequence: CASSLEQAGHNQPQHF. CDR3 bases: TGTGCCAGCAGCTTAGAACAGGCAGGGCACAATCAGCCCCAGCATTTT.

DNA of the CDR3: TGCAGCGTTGAAGGGGCCAATGAGCAGTTCTTC. It specifies CSVEGANEQFF. The rearrangement links TRBV29-1 to TRBJ2-1; no firm D call. Trimming removed 1 base from V and 6 bases from J, with 4 bases in between. Per germline, CDR1 SQVTM and CDR2 ANQGSEA. The CDR3 totals 11 residues.

The genes are TRBV4-3 and TRBJ2-7; D is possibly TRBD2 (5 bases). V lost 0 bases and J 5 bases, leaving 14 bases between the germline ends. The CDR3 sequence is 15 residues long. CDR1 and CDR2 (germline): LGHNA, YSLEER. CDR3 residues: CASSQDREGSDEQYF. The CDR3 DNA reads TGCGCCAGCAGCCAAGATCGGGAAGGGAGCGACGAGCAGTACTTC.

The rearrangement joins TRBV5-1 to TRBJ2-7, with D hard to call. The CDR3 contains 13 residues. The germline gives CDR1 SGHRS, CDR2 YFSETQ. Trimming removed 0 bases at V and 5 bases at J, with 9 bases between. In DNA, the CDR3 is TGCGCCAGCAGCTTGGGCGGTGCCGACGAGCAGTACTTC. It specifies CASSLGGADEQYF. The full variable domain, with the rest looked up from reference TRBV5-1 and TRBJ2-7, is KAGVTQTPRYLIKTRGQQVTLSCSPISGHRSVSWYQQTPGQGLQFLFEYFSETQRNKGNFPGRFSGRQFSNSRSEMNVSTLELGDSALYLCASSLGGADEQYFGPGTRLTVT.

This rearrangement joins TRBV7-9 to TRBJ2-7; 7 bases agree with TRBD2. This CDR3 region has 14 residues. V trimming: 6 bases; J trimming: 0 bases; junction bases outside the gene matches: 5. The germline V gene has CDR1 SEHNR and CDR2 FQNEAQ (reference sequence). The CDR3 sequence: CASSLAANSYEQYF. CDR3 DNA sequence: TGTGCCAGCAGTCTAGCGGCCAACTCCTACGAGCAGTACTTC. Using reference TRBV7-9 and TRBJ2-7 for the parts outside the CDR3, the full variable domain is DTGVSQNPRHKITKRGQNVTFRCDPISEHNRLYWYRQTLGQGPEFLTYFQNEAQLEKSRLLSDRFSAERPKGSFSTLEIQRTEQGDSAMYLCASSLAANSYEQYFGPGTRLTVT.

This chain uses TRBV5-1 with TRBJ1-1; TRBD1 matches at 8 bases. This CDR3 is 13 amino acids long. Germline loops: CDR1 SGHRS, CDR2 YFSETQ. J lost 7 bases, V lost 1 base, and 3 bases had no gene match. CDR3 residues: CASSLQGAGEAFF. CDR3 sequence (DNA): TGCGCCAGCAGCTTGCAGGGGGCAGGTGAAGCTTTCTTT.

The V and J genes are TRBV5-1 and TRBJ2-5; 7 nucleotides agree with TRBD2. CDR1 is SGHRS and CDR2 is YFSETQ in the germline V gene. The ends lost 5 bases at V and 3 bases at J; junction bases unmatched: 10. The CDR3 runs to 15 residues. This CDR3 is CASRRLSGLEETQYF. The CDR3 DNA reads as TGCGCCAGCAGGAGGCTTAGCGGGTTGGAAGAGACCCAGTACTTC.

This clone was recorded a few times. J is TRBJ1-1 and V is TRBV4-2, with a tentative D call TRBD1 (6 bases). The V end was cut by 0 bases, the J end by 0 bases, with 17 bases between. Germline V gives CDR1 LGHNA, CDR2 YNFKEQ. The CDR3 totals 18 residues. Here the CDR3 DNA reads TGTGCCAGCAGCCAAGAGACCAGGGGAAGCGGCCTGAACACTGAAGCTTTCTTT. Encoded protein: CASSQETRGSGLNTEAFF.

The rearrangement links TRBV2 to TRBJ2-3; 16 positions agree with TRBD2. The CDR3 is 19 amino acids. Germline trimming cut 4 bases from V and 1 base from J; bases unmatched to any gene: 8. Germline V CDR1 and CDR2: SNHLY, FYNNEI. The CDR3 DNA is TGTGCCAGCAGTGTTAAGGGACTAGCGGGAGGGGAAGGCACAGATACGCAGTATTTT. Protein sequence: CASSVKGLAGGEGTDTQYF.

The V gene is TRBV6-5, the J gene TRBJ2-1; D is unclear. V was trimmed by 0 bases and J by 3 bases, leaving 6 bases between them. The CDR3 loop spans 14 amino acids. Germline assignment: CDR1 MNHEY and CDR2 SVGAGI. The CDR3 coding sequence is TGTGCCAGCAGTTACTCGAAGAGCTACAATGAGCAGTTCTTC. It yields the protein CASSYSKSYNEQFF.

V is TRBV6-6 and J is TRBJ2-7; no clear D gene. The germline gives CDR1 MNHNY, CDR2 SVGAGI (reference sequence). V was clipped by 0 bases and J by 7 bases, with 10 bases between them. The CDR3 is 13 amino acids. CDR3 nucleotide sequence: TGTGCCAGCAGTTACTCGGAAACAGAGGAGCAGTACTTC. Translating gives CASSYSETEEQYF.

V is TRBV7-9 and J is TRBJ2-7; 9 positions agree with TRBD2. The CDR3 runs 18 residues. Trimming removed 8 bases from V and 5 bases from J; junction bases left unmatched: 22. Germline-derived CDR1 and CDR2 are SEHNR and FQNEAQ (reference sequence). The CDR3, as DNA: TGTGCCAGCGCCGGGGAAGGTTTTGTTTGGACTAGCGACCACGAGCAGTACTTC. Translation gives CASAGEGFVWTSDHEQYF.

The chain joins TRBV9 to TRBJ2-7; 9 nucleotides agree with TRBD2. The CDR3 runs 15 residues. CDR1 SGDLS and CDR2 YYNGEE come from the germline V gene. The V segment lost 1 base and the J segment 5 bases; nucleotides outside the gene matches: 7. CDR3 residues: CASSVRSGRINEQYF. CDR3 nucleotide sequence: TGTGCCAGCAGCGTAAGGAGCGGGAGGATCAACGAGCAGTACTTC.

V and J are TRBV5-5 and TRBJ2-7; 15 nucleotides match TRBD2. CDR3 size: 17 residues. The trim removed 4 bases at V and 2 bases at J, leaving 7 bases unmatched. CDR1 and CDR2 from the germline V gene are SGHKS and YYEKEE (reference sequence). CDR3 nucleotides: TGTGCCAGCAGCCCGGGACTAGCGGGAGGACCCACCTACGAGCAGTACTTC. Translated: CASSPGLAGGPTYEQYF. The full variable domain, rest sourced from reference TRBV5-5 and TRBJ2-7, is DAGVTQSPTHLIKTRGQQVTLRCSPISGHKSVSWYQQVLGQGPQFIFQYYEKEERGRGNFPDRFSARQFPNYSSELNVNALLLGDSALYLCASSPGLAGGPTYEQYFGPGTRLTVT.

The chain recombines TRBV7-2 with TRBJ2-7, with D uncertain. The CDR3 extends over 15 amino acids. Trimming cost V 2 bases and J 3 bases, with 14 bases left between them. Germline V gene data show CDR1 as SGHTA and CDR2 as FQGNSA. For the CDR3, the DNA is TGTGCCAGCAGCTTAAGTAAGAACTACGGCTACGAGCAGTACTTC. As protein: CASSLSKNYGYEQYF.

The V call is TRBV4-2, the J call TRBJ2-3; D is possibly TRBD2 (5 bases). Germline lookup yields CDR1 LGHNA and CDR2 YNFKEQ. Trimming stripped 0 bases from V and 3 bases from J, with 7 bases between. This CDR3 is 14 amino acids long. CDR3 nucleotide sequence: TGTGCCAGCAGCCAAGACGACTATACAGATACGCAGTATTTT. Translation: CASSQDDYTDTQYF.

In its sample, this clone was seen once. The J gene is TRBJ2-1, the V gene TRBV2; 8 nucleotides match TRBD1. The CDR3 is 14 amino acids. The ends lost 6 bases at V and 3 bases at J; junction bases unmatched: 4. Germline assignment: CDR1 SNHLY and CDR2 FYNNEI. CDR3 residues: CASRQGADYNEQFF. CDR3 DNA: TGTGCCAGCAGGCAGGGGGCGGACTACAATGAGCAGTTCTTC.

This clone was seen a handful of times. The J gene is TRBJ2-6, the V gene TRBV14; the match to TRBD1 covers 8 bases. Trimming took 6 bases from V and 1 from J; bases not matched to a gene: 14. The germline V gene has CDR1 SGHDN and CDR2 FVKESK. The CDR3 spans 19 residues. As DNA, the CDR3 is TGTGCCAGCAGTCCTCCGCCGGACAGGGACCTTTCTGGGGCCAACGTCCTGACTTTC. Its protein product is CASSPPPDRDLSGANVLTF.